Below, one T cell receptor beta chain is given with its context. Its specificity is unknown. Researchers generated TCR beta cDNA from about 450 ng of total RNA, relying on a constant-region primer. Generation of the TCR beta libraries relied on three nested multiplex PCR rounds using slightly modified ARM-PCR. Investigators reported that the first two PCR rounds, at around 9 cycles each, used TRBV1-TRBV30 forward primers with a C-beta reverse primer. TCRdb re-derived calls from the multiplex PCR reads in MiXCR, one entry per CDR3 protein. Seen here are roughly 120,000 distinct CDR3 sequences, around 62% observed once, and the top ten hold around 9%. The junction had 14 bases not matched to a gene; V was cut back by 6 bases and J by 5 bases. Germline loops: CDR1 MDHEN, CDR2 SYDVKM. The CDR3 has 18 amino acids. This entry is derived from a study of tumor-infiltrating lymphocytes in primary liver carcinoma. General observations from the study: Whereas tumor region pairs overlapped more, tumor-adjacent and tumor-blood pairs overlapped less.

Unsorted bulk tissue, about 17-34 mg of it, served as the source for co-extraction of RNA and DNA. The patients lived with chronic HBV infection and had not yet received any treatment. This sequence originates from a woman aged 55-69 years with primary liver carcinoma and hepatitis B virus infection. This chain links TRBV28 with TRBJ2-7; 15 bases align to TRBD2. Sequencing was carried out using liver tumor tissue from sampling region 1. Subset described: tumor region T1, superior pole. The CDR3 nucleotides are TGTGCCAGCAGACCGAAACCGGGACTAGCGGGAGGATTCCACGAGCAGTACTTC. Translated: CASRPKPGLAGGFHEQYF.